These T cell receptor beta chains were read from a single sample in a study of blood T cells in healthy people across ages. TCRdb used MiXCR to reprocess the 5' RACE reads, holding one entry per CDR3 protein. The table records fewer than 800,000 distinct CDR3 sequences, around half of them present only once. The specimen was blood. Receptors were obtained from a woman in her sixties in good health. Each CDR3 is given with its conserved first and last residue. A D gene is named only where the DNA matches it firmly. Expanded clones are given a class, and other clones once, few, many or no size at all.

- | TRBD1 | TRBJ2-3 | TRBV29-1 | CSSDRGLTDTQYF | TGCAGCTCTGACAGGGGGCTTACGGATACGCAGTATTTT
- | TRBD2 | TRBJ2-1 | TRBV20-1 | CSARSSTSGMGDNEQFF | TGCAGTGCTCGATCCTCGACTAGCGGGATGGGCGACAATGAGCAGTTCTTC
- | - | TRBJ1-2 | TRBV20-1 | CSAKTTNYGYTF | TGCAGTGCCAAGACAACTAACTATGGCTACACCTTC
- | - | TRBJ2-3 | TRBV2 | CASSEAGRLTDTQYF | TGTGCCAGCAGTGAAGCGGGGCGCCTCACAGATACGCAGTATTTT
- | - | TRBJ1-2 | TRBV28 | CASNLGHPRGYTF | TGTGCCAGCAACCTGGGACACCCGAGGGGCTACACCTTC
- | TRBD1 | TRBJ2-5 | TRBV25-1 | CASSNRGLRETQYF | TGTGCCAGCTCAAACAGGGGATTAAGGGAGACCCAGTACTTC
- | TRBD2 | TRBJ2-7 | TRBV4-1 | CASSQGLERHEQYF | TGCGCCAGCAGCCAGGGACTAGAACGCCACGAGCAGTACTTC
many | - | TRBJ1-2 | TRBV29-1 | CSVERGAENYGYTF | TGCAGCGTTGAACGGGGGGCCGAGAACTATGGCTACACCTTC
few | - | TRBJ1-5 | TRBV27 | CASRQGRNQPQHF | TGTGCCAGCAGACAAGGGCGCAATCAGCCCCAGCATTTT
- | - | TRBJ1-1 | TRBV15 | CASGEGSNTEAFF | TGTGCCAGCGGGGAGGGCTCGAACACTGAAGCTTTCTTT
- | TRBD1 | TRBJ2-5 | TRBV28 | CATKRQGQYQETQYF | TGTGCCACCAAGAGACAGGGACAATACCAAGAGACCCAGTACTTC
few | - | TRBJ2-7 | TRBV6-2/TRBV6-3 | CASRRAASYEQYF | TGTGCCAGCAGAAGGGCCGCGAGCTACGAGCAGTACTTC
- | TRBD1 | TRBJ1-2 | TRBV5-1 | CASSNGTGNTNYGYTF | TGCGCCAGCAGCAACGGGACAGGGAATACTAACTATGGCTACACCTTC
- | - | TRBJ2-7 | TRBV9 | CASSVGGAGNNEQYF | TGTGCCAGCAGCGTAGGTGGGGCTGGGAACAATGAGCAGTACTTC
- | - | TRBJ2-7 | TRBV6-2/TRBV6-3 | CASRWDANYEQYF | TGTGCCAGCAGGTGGGATGCTAACTACGAGCAGTACTTC
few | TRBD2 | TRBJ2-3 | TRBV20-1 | CSAVGLAGTDTQYF | TGCAGTGCCGTGGGACTAGCAGGGACAGATACGCAGTATTTT
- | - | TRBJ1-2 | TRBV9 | CASSVDPRNSDGYTF | TGTGCCAGCAGCGTAGATCCGAGAAATAGCGATGGCTACACCTTC
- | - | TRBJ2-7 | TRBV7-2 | CASSSRGQGLSSYNEQYF | TGTGCCAGCAGCTCCCGCGGGCAGGGGCTCAGCTCCTACAATGAGCAGTACTTC
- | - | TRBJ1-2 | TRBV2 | CASSVIGYTF | TGTGCCAGCAGTGTGATTGGCTACACCTTC
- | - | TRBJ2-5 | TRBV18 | CASRLGSWTQETQYF | TGTGCCAGCCGTCTAGGGAGTTGGACACAAGAGACCCAGTACTTC
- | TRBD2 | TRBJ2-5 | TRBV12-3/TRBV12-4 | CASSCSGSWQETQYF | TGTGCCAGCAGTTGCAGCGGGAGTTGGCAAGAGACCCAGTACTTC
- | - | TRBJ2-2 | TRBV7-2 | CAGQQGSNTGELFF | TGTGCCGGCCAACAGGGTTCGAACACCGGGGAGCTGTTTTTT
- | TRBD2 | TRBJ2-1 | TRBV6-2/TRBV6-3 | CASSHSGRTSYNEQFF | TGTGCCAGCAGCCACAGCGGGAGAACCTCCTACAATGAGCAGTTCTTC
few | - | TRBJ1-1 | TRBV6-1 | CANTRAQGKGTEAFF | TGTGCCAACACACGGGCTCAGGGGAAAGGGACTGAAGCTTTCTTT
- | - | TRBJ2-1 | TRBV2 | CASKKQGSYNEQFF | TGTGCCAGCAAAAAACAGGGCTCCTACAATGAGCAGTTCTTC
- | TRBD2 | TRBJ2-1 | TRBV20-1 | CSARDILPSGSHNEQFF | TGCAGTGCTAGAGATATTCTCCCTAGCGGGAGCCACAATGAGCAGTTCTTC
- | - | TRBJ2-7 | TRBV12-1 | CASSFTGENSYEQYF | TGTGCCAGCAGCTTTACAGGGGAAAATTCCTACGAGCAGTACTTC
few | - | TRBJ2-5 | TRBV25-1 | CASSGSETQYF | TGTGCCAGCAGTGGCAGCGAGACCCAGTACTTC
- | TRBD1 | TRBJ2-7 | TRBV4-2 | CASSPSSTGDEQYF | TGTGCCAGCAGCCCTTCATCAACAGGGGACGAGCAGTACTTC
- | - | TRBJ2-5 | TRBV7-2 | CASSGVLEETQYF | TGTGCCAGCAGCGGGGTCCTAGAGGAGACCCAGTACTTC
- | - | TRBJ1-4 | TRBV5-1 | CASSLRGHEALRVFF | TGCGCCAGCAGCTTGAGGGGACACGAGGCGCTAAGGGTGTTTTTT
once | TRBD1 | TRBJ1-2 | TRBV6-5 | CASSTRTGNYGYTF | TGTGCCAGCAGTACCCGGACAGGGAACTATGGCTACACCTTC
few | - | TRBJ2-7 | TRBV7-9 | CASQALSGYPGAYEQYF | TGTGCCAGCCAAGCTTTGTCCGGTTACCCCGGGGCCTACGAGCAGTACTTC
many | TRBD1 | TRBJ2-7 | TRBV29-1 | CSVTGESYEQYF | TGCAGCGTGACAGGGGAGTCCTACGAGCAGTACTTC
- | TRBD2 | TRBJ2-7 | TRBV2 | CASSPGPSGRTYEQYF | TGTGCCAGCTCTCCCGGACCTAGCGGGAGGACCTACGAGCAGTACTTC
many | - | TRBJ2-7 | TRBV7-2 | CASGGTSGTGEQYF | TGTGCCAGCGGCGGCACTAGCGGGACAGGGGAGCAGTACTTC
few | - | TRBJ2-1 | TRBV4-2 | CASSQVGYNEQFF | TGTGCCAGCAGCCAAGTAGGATACAATGAGCAGTTCTTC
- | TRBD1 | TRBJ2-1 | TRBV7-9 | CASSPQGTGSYNEQFF | TGTGCCAGCAGCCCACAGGGGACGGGGTCCTACAATGAGCAGTTCTTC
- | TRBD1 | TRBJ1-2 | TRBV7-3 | CASSPGVGGEYTF | TGTGCCAGCAGCCCCGGGGTAGGGGGCGAGTACACCTTC
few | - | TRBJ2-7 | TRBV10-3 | CATAQGYEQYF | TGTGCCACCGCGCAGGGCTACGAGCAGTACTTC
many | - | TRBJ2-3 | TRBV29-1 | CSVGTTVDTQYF | TGCAGCGTTGGCACCACCGTAGATACGCAGTATTTT
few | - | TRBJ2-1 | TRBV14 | CASSQGAGRSYNEQFF | TGTGCCAGCAGCCAAGGAGCGGGCCGGTCCTACAATGAGCAGTTCTTC
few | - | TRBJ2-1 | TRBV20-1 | CSARASMNNEQFF | TGCAGTGCTAGAGCCTCGATGAACAATGAGCAGTTCTTC